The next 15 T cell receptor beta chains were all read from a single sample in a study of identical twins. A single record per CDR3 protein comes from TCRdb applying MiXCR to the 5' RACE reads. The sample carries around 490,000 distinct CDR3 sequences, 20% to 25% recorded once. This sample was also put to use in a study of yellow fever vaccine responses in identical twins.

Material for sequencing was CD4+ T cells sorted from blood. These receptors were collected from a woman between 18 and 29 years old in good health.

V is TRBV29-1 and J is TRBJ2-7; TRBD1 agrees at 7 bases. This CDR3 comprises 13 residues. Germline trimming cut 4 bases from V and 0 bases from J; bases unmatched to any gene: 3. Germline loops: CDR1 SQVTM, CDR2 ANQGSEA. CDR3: CSVATGSSYEQYF. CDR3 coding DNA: TGCAGCGTTGCGACAGGGTCCTCCTACGAGCAGTACTTC.

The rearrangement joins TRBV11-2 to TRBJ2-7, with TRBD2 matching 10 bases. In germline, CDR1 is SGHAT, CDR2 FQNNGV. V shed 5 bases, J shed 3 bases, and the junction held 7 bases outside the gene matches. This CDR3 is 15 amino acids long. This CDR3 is CASSGRTSGDYEQYF. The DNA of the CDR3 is TGTGCCAGCAGCGGGAGGACTAGCGGAGACTACGAGCAGTACTTC. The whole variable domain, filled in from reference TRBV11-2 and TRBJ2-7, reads EAGVAQSPRYKIIEKRQSVAFWCNPISGHATLYWYQQILGQGPKLLIQFQNNGVVDDSQLPKDRFSAERLKGVDSTLKIQPAKLEDSAVYLCASSGRTSGDYEQYFGPGTRLTVT.

The chain's CDR3 is CASNPGGYKHEQFF. The CDR3, as DNA: TGTGCCAGCAACCCGGGGGGCTATAAACATGAGCAGTTCTTC. This chain links TRBV11-2 with TRBJ2-1; tentatively, D is TRBD2 (7 bases). Germline V gene sequence: CDR1 SGHAT, CDR2 FQNNGV. The V and J ends lost 7 bases and 8 bases respectively, with 18 bases between them. This CDR3 region has 14 residues.

Here the CDR3 reads CASSPGQGKQETQYF. The CDR3 nucleotides read TGTGCCAGCAGCCCGGGACAGGGAAAACAAGAGACCCAGTACTTC. The chain joins TRBV12-3 or TRBV12-4 to TRBJ2-5; TRBD1 aligns across 9 bases. Trimming removed 6 bases from V and 2 bases from J; junction bases left unmatched: 7. The CDR3 consists of 15 residues.

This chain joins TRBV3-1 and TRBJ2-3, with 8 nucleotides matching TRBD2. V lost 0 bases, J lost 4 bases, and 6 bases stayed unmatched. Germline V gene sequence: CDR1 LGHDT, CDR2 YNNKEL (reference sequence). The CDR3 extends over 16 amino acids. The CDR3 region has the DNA TGTGCCAGCAGCCAAGACCCCGGACTAGCAGCAGATACGCAGTATTTT. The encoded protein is CASSQDPGLAADTQYF.

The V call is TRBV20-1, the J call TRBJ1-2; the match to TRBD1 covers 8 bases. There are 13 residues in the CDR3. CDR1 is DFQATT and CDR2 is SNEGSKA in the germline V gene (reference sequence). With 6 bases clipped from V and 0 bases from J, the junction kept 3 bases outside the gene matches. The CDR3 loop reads CSASTGANYGYTF. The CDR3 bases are TGCAGTGCCTCGACAGGGGCTAACTATGGCTACACCTTC.

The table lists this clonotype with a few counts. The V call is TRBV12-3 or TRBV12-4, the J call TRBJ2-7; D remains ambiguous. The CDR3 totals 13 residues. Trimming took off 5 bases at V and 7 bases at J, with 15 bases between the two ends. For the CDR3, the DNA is TGTGCCAGCAGTCCTTCCCTTAATGGGGAGCAGTACTTC. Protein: CASSPSLNGEQYF.

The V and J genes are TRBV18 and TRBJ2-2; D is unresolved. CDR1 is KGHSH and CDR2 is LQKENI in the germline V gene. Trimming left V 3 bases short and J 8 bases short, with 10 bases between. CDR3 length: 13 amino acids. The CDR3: CASSPDVEGELFF. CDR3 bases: TGTGCCAGCTCACCGGATGTAGAAGGGGAGCTGTTTTTT.

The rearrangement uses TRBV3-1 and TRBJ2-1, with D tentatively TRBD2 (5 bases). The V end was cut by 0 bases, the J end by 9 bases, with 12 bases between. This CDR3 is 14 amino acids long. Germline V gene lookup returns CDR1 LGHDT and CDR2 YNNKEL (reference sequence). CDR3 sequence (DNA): TGTGCCAGCAGCCAAGATACGGCTAGCAGTGAGCAGTTCTTC. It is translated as CASSQDTASSEQFF.

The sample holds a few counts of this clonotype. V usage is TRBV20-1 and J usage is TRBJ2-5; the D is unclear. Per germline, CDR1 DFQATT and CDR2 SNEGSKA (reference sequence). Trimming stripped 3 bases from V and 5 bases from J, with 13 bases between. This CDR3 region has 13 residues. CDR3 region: CSASRNVGETQYF. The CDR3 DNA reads TGCAGTGCTAGCCGCAATGTTGGGGAGACCCAGTACTTC.

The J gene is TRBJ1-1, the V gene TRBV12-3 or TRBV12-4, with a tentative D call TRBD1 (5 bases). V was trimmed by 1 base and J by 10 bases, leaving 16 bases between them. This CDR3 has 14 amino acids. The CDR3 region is CASSLGWGSSGAFF. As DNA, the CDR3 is TGTGCCAGCAGTTTAGGTTGGGGGTCCTCCGGAGCTTTCTTT.

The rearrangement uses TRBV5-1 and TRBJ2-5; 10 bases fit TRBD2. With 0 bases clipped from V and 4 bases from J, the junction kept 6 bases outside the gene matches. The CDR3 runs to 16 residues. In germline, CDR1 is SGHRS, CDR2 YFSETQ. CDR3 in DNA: TGCGCCAGCAGCTTGGCAGGGACTAGCGTGGGAGAGACCCAGTACTTC. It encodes CASSLAGTSVGETQYF.

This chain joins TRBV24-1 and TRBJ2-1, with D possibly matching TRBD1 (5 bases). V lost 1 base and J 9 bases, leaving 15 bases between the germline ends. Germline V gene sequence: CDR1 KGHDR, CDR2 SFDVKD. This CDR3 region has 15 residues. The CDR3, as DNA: TGTGCCACCAGTGATTTTTGGGCCCCCACAGGTGAGCAGTTCTTC. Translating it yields CATSDFWAPTGEQFF.

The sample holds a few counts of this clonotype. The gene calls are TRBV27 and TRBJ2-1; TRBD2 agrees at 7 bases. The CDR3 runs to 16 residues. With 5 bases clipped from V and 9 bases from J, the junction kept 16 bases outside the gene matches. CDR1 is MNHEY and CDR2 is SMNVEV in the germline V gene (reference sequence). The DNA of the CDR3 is TGTGCCAGCAGTATCACCGGGACTATGATCATCAGTGAGCAGTTCTTC. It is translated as CASSITGTMIISEQFF.

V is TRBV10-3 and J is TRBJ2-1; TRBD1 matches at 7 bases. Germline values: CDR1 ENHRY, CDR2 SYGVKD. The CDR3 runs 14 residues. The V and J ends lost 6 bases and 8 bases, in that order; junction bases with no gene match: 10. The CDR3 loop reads CAISQNRGLDEQFF. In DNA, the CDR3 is TGTGCCATCAGCCAAAACAGGGGTTTAGATGAGCAGTTCTTC.